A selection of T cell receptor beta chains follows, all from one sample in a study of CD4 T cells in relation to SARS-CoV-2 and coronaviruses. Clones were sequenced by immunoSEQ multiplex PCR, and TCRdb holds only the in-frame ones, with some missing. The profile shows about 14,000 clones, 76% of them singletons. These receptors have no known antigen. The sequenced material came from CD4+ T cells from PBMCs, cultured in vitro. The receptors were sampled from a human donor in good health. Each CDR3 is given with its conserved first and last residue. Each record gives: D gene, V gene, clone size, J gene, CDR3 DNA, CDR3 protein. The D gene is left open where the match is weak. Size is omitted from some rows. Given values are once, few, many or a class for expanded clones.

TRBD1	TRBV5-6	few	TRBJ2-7	TGTGCCAGCAGGCAAAAGGGACAGCCCTACGAGCAGTACTTC	CASRQKGQPYEQYF
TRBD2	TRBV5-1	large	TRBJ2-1	TGCGCCAGCAGCCTCTCGACTAGCGGGATTTCCTACAATGAGCAGTTCTTC	CASSLSTSGISYNEQFF
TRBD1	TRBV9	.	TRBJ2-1	TGTGCCAGCAGCGTAGTAGGGACAGGGGAGAATGAGCAGTTCTTC	CASSVVGTGENEQFF
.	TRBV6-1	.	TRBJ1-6	TGTGCCAGCAGTGACCCACTACAGAATTCACCCCTCCACTTT	CASSDPLQNSPLHF
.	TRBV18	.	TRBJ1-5	TGTGCCAGCTCACCAGGCGAAGGGGATCAGCCCCAGCATTTT	CASSPGEGDQPQHF
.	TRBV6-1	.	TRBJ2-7	TGTGCCAGCAGTGAACTGGTCGGCGAGCAGTACTTC	CASSELVGEQYF
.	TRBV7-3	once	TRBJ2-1	TGTGCCAGCAGCTTAACCTCGGGAGATTACAATGAGCAGTTCTTC	CASSLTSGDYNEQFF
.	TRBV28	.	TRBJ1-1	TGTGCCAGCAGTTTAGGGGGAAGGGTCGACACTGAAGCTTTCTTT	CASSLGGRVDTEAFF
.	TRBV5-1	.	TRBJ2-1	TGCGCCAGCAGCTTGGATCGGGGCCAGGGTGAGCAGTTCTTC	CASSLDRGQGEQFF
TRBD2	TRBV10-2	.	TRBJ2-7	TGCGCCAGCTCCTTAGCGGGACAAACCTACGAGCAGTACTTC	CASSLAGQTYEQYF
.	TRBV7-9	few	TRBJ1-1	TGTGCCAGCAGCTTAGAATCGAACACTGAAGCTTTCTTT	CASSLESNTEAFF
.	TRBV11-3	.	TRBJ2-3	TGTGCCAGCAGCACCGGGCCTAACACAGATACGCAGTATTTT	CASSTGPNTDTQYF
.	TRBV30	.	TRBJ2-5	TGTGCCTGGAACGGTGATCGCACAAACCAAGAGACCCAGTACTTC	CAWNGDRTNQETQYF
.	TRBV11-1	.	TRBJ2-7	TGTGCCAGCAGCTTAGTTCGGGGTAGCTACGAGCAGTACTTC	CASSLVRGSYEQYF
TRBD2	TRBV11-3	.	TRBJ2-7	TGTGCCAGCAGCTTCACCCTTAGCGGGAGTAGGAACGAGCAGTACTTC	CASSFTLSGSRNEQYF
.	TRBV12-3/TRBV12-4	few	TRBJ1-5	TGTGCCAGCAGTTTAAGGGCGGCCCAGCATTTT	CASSLRAAQHF
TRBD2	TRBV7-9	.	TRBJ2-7	TGTGCCAGCAGCCCACCAGCGGGAGGGCCCGACGAGCAGTACTTC	CASSPPAGGPDEQYF
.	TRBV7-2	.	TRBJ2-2	TGTGCCACCGGGACCTTCGCGAACACCGGGGAGCTGTTTTTT	CATGTFANTGELFF
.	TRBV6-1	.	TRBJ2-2	TGTGCCAGCAGTGAAGGTTGGGCCGGGGAGCTGTTTTTT	CASSEGWAGELFF
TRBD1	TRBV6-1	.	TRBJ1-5	TGTGCCAGCATCGCAGTAGACAGGGGGAATCAGCCCCAGCATTTT	CASIAVDRGNQPQHF
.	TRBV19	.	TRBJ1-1	TGTGCCAGTAGTAGGGCGTTGGCGGGTATCACTGAAGCTTTCTTT	CASSRALAGITEAFF
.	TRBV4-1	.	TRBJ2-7	TGCGCCAGCAGCCAAGCTTTCTCCTCGACCGTCCGGAACGAGCAGTACTTC	CASSQAFSSTVRNEQYF